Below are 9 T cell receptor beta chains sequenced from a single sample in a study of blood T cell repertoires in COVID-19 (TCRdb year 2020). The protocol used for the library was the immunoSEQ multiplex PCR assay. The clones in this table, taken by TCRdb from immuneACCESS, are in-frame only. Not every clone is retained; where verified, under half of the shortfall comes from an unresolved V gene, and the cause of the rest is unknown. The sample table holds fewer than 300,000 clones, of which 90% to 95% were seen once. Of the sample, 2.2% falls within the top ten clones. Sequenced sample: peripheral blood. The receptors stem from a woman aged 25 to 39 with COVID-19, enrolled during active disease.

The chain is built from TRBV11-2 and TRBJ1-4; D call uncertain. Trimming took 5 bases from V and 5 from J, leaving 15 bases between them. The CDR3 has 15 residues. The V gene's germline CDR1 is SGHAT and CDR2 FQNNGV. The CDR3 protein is CASSPPGSLNEKLFF. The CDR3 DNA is TGTGCCAGCAGCCCACCGGGGTCCCTCAATGAAAAACTGTTTTTT.

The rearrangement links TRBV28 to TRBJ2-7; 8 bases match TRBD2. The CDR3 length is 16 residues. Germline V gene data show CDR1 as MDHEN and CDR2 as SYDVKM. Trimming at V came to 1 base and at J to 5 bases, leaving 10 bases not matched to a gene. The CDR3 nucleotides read TGTGCCAGCAGTTTATTACCCCGGACTAGCTTCCACGAGCAGTACTTC. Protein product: CASSLLPRTSFHEQYF.

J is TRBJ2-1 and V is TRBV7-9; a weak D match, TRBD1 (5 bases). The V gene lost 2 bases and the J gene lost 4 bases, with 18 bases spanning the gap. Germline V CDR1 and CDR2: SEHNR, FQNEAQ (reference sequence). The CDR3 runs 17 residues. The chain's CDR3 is CASSLFPEDRGYNEQFF. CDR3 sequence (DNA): TGTGCCAGCAGCTTATTCCCTGAGGATAGGGGTTACAATGAGCAGTTCTTC.

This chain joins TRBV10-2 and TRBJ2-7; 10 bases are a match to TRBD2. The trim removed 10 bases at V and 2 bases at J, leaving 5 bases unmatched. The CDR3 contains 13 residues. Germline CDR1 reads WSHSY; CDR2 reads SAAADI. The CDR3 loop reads CATRLAGAYEQYF. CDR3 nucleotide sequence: TGCGCCACCCGGCTAGCGGGAGCCTACGAGCAGTACTTC.

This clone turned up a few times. The CDR3 loop is CASSFRTGAVYGYTF. As DNA, the CDR3 is TGTGCCAGCAGCTTTAGGACAGGGGCGGTCTATGGCTACACCTTC. V gene TRBV5-4 combines with J gene TRBJ1-2; 9 nucleotides line up with TRBD1. This CDR3 spans 15 amino acids. Trimming at V came to 2 bases and at J to 4 bases, leaving 6 bases not matched to a gene. CDR1 is SGHNT, CDR2 YYREEE, per germline (reference sequence).

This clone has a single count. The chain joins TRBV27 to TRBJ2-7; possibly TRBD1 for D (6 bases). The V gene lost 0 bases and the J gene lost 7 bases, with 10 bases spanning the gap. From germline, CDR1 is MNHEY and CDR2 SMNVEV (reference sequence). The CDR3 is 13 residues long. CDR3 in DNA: TGTGCCAGCAGTTTATCCAACAGGGTTGAGCAGTACTTC. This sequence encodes CASSLSNRVEQYF.

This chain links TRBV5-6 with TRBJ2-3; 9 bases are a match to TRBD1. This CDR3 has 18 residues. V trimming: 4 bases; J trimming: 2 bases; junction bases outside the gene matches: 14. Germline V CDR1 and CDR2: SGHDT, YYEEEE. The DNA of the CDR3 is TGTGCCAGCAGCCTTCTTCTTCCCGGGACAGGGTCCACAGATACGCAGTATTTT. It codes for CASSLLLPGTGSTDTQYF.

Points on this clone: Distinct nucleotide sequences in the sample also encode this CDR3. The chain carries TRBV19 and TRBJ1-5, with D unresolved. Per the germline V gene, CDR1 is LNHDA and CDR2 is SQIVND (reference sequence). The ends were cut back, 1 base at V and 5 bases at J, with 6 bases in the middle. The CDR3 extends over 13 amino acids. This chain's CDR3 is CASSIGRDQPQHF. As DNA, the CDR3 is TGTGCCAGTAGTATAGGTCGGGATCAGCCCCAGCATTTT.

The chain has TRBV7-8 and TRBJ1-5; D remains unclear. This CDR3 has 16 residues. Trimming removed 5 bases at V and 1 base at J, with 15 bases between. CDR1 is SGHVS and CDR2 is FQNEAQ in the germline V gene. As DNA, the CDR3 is TGTGCCAGCAGCCCGAGACCCGGGGAAAGCAATCAGCCCCAGCATTTT. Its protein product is CASSPRPGESNQPQHF.